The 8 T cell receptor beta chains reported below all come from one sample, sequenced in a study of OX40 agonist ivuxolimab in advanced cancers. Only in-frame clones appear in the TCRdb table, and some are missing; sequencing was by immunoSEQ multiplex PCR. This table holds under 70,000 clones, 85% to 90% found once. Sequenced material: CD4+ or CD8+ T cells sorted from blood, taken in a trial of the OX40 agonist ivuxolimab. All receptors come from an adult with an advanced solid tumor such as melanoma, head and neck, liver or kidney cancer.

This chain's CDR3 is CASSGLDMYQPQHF. Here the CDR3 DNA reads TGTGCCAGCAGTGGTTTGGACATGTATCAGCCCCAGCATTTT. The chain joins TRBV6-1 to TRBJ1-5, with a possible D match to TRBD1 (5 bases). V was pared by 4 bases and J by 5 bases, with 12 bases between. CDR3 length: 14 residues. The germline V gene encodes CDR1 MNHNS and CDR2 SASEGT.

DNA of the CDR3: TGTGCCAGCAGCTTGGGTCGCGGGACCGTCACCGGGGAGCTGTTTTTT. This gives the protein CASSLGRGTVTGELFF. This chain uses TRBV5-4 with TRBJ2-2, with a weak D call TRBD2 (6 bases). The CDR3 contains 16 residues. V was shortened by 0 bases and J by 4 bases, with 13 bases between the two germline ends. Per the germline V gene, CDR1 is SGHNT and CDR2 is YYREEE (reference sequence).

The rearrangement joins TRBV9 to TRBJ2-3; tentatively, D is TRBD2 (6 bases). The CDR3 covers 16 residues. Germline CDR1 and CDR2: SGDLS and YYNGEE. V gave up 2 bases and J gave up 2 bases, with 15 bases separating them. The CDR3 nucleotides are TGTGCCAGCAGCGTGAGTTTAAGCGGGTCCACAGATACGCAGTATTTT. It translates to CASSVSLSGSTDTQYF.

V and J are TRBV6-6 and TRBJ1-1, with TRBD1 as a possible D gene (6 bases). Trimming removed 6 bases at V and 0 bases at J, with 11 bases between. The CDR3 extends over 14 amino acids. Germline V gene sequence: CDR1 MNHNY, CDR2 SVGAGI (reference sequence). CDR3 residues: CASSLRGLNTEAFF. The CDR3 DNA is TGTGCCAGCAGCCTCAGGGGATTGAACACTGAAGCTTTCTTT.

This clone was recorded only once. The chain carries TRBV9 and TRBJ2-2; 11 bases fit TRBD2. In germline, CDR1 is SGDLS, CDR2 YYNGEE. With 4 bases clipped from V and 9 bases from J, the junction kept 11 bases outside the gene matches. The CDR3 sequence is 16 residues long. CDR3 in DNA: TGTGCCAGCAGCCCCGGACTAGCGGGCCTAGGGAGGGAGCTGTTTTTT. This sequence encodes CASSPGLAGLGRELFF.

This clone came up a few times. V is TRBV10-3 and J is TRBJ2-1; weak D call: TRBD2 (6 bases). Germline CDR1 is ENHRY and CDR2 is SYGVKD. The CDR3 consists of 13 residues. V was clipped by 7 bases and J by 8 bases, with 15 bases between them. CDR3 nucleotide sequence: TGTGCCATCAACCCGGGAGATGGCGATGAGCAGTTCTTC. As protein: CAINPGDGDEQFF.

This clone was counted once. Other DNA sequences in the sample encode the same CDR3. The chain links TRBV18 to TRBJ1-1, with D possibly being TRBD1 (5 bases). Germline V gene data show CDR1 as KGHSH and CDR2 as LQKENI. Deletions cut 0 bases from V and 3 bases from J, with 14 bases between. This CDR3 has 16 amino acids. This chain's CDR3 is CASSPPRTGGDTEAFF. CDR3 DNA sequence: TGTGCCAGCTCACCACCCCGAACAGGAGGGGACACTGAAGCTTTCTTT. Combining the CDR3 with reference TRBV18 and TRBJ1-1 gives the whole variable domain NAGVMQNPRHLVRRRGQEARLRCSPMKGHSHVYWYRQLPEEGLKFMVYLQKENIIDESGMPKERFSAEFPKEGPSILRIQQVVRGDSAAYFCASSPPRTGGDTEAFFGQGTRLTVV.

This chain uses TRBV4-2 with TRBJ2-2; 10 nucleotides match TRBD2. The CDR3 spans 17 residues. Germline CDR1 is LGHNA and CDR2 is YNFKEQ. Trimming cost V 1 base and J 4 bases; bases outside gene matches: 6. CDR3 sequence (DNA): TGTGCCAGCAGCCAAGGGACTAGCGGCTCGAGCACCGGGGAGCTGTTTTTT. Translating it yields CASSQGTSGSSTGELFF.